Presented here are 13 T cell receptor beta chains from one specimen sequenced in a study of T-cell reconstitution after alpha-beta-depleted transplantation in children. Notes on the study in general: By one year post-transplant, T-cell counts and diversity largely arose from T cells that were newly produced.

Their antigens are not known. Unique molecular identifiers were built into the TCRbeta library. TCRdb re-derived calls from the PCR reads in MiXCR, one entry per CDR3 protein. In the table there are approximately 300,000 distinct CDR3 sequences, roughly 7.8% of which are singletons. This sample comprised peripheral blood, obtained 360 days after TCRalphabeta/CD19-depleted stem cell transplant. The receptors derive from a female patient aged 2-9 years who had a stem cell transplant for Fanconi anemia, so the T cells may come from the graft donor.

This clonotype showed up just a few times. J is TRBJ1-5 and V is TRBV6-2 or TRBV6-3; possibly TRBD1 for D (6 bases). CDR1 and CDR2 from the germline V gene are MNHEY and SVGEGT. This CDR3 is 18 amino acids long. The V gene lost 2 bases and the J gene lost 4 bases, with 21 bases spanning the gap. The CDR3 loop is CASSYVGTGAIANQPQHF. The CDR3 DNA reads TGTGCCAGCAGTTACGTGGGGACGGGGGCTATAGCAAATCAGCCCCAGCATTTT.

The V and J genes are TRBV30 and TRBJ2-1; 8 bases align to TRBD1. Germline V CDR1 and CDR2: GTSNPN, SVGIG (reference sequence). The CDR3 runs 15 residues. J was trimmed by 8 bases and V by 3 bases; bases with no gene match: 12. The CDR3 DNA is TGTGCCTGGAGATCTACCCGGACAGGGCTCTATGAGCAGTTCTTC. Protein product: CAWRSTRTGLYEQFF.

This clonotype was seen only a few times. The chain has TRBV20-1 and TRBJ2-1; 8 nucleotides match TRBD2. In germline, CDR1 is DFQATT, CDR2 SNEGSKA (reference sequence). With 8 bases clipped from V and 6 bases from J, the junction kept 12 bases outside the gene matches. This CDR3 has 14 amino acids. CDR3 bases: TGCAGTACCCACCCGGGGGGGAGAGCCAATGAGCAGTTCTTC. This codes for CSTHPGGRANEQFF.

This clonotype was detected only a few times. This chain uses TRBV5-6 with TRBJ2-7, with 7 bases identical to TRBD2. The J segment lost 1 base and the V segment lost 0 bases, leaving 10 bases of the junction unmatched. The CDR3 is made up of 17 amino acids. The germline V gene encodes CDR1 SGHDT and CDR2 YYEEEE. Here the CDR3 reads CASSLDYGSGLSYEQYF. Here the CDR3 DNA reads TGTGCCAGCAGCTTGGACTACGGTAGCGGGCTATCCTACGAGCAGTACTTC.

This clonotype was observed at least ten times. The chain joins TRBV21-1 to TRBJ1-2; the table calls TRBD1, which could not be checked here. TRBV21-1 is an annotated pseudogene. CDR3 length: 19 amino acids. In DNA, the CDR3 is TGTGCCAGCAGCAAAGACCCCGCGGCAGGGGTGAATTGGTTCGAGGGCTACACCTTC. Translation: CASSKDPAAGVNWFEGYTF.

A few counts support this clonotype. The chain joins TRBV7-8 to TRBJ2-7; possible D gene TRBD1, 6 bases. Germline V lookup: CDR1 SGHVS, CDR2 FQNEAQ. The germline V and J ends were trimmed by 5 bases and 6 bases, with 14 bases remaining between them. The CDR3 has 13 residues. CDR3 amino acids: CASSVRQAGEQYF. The CDR3 bases are TGTGCCAGCAGCGTCCGACAGGCAGGCGAGCAGTACTTC.

This clonotype showed up just a few times. The chain couples TRBV11-2 to TRBJ2-6, with 9 bases aligning to TRBD1. Germline CDR1 is SGHAT and CDR2 is FQNNGV. J was trimmed by 4 bases and V by 2 bases; bases with no gene match: 3. The CDR3 contains 16 residues. CDR3 sequence reads: CASSLPQGAGANVLTF. CDR3 sequence (DNA): TGTGCCAGCAGCTTACCACAGGGGGCAGGGGCCAACGTCCTGACTTTC.

This clonotype showed up many times. The J gene is TRBJ2-3, the V gene TRBV9; tentatively, D is TRBD2 (6 bases). CDR1 and CDR2 from the germline V gene are SGDLS and YYNGEE. V lost 4 bases and J 1 base, leaving 13 bases between the germline ends. This CDR3 is built from 15 residues. The CDR3 region has the DNA TGTGCCAGCAGCCCCCGCGTAGCGGGCACAGATACGCAGTATTTT. Encoded protein: CASSPRVAGTDTQYF.

J is TRBJ2-2 and V is TRBV10-3, with D possibly being TRBD1 (6 bases). V was clipped by 2 bases and J by 7 bases, with 17 bases between them. The CDR3 has 16 amino acids. Germline lookup yields CDR1 ENHRY and CDR2 SYGVKD. CDR3 bases: TGTGCCATCAGTGAGCAAAGGACAGAACTATTCGGGGAGCTGTTTTTT. Its translation: CAISEQRTELFGELFF.

The chain joins TRBV7-9 to TRBJ1-2; 9 nucleotides agree with TRBD1. Looked up from germline, CDR1 is SEHNR and CDR2 is FQNEAQ (reference sequence). Germline trimming cut 8 bases from V and 9 bases from J; bases unmatched to any gene: 16. CDR3 length: 15 amino acids. The CDR3 loop is CASSAPGQGRESYTF. CDR3 coding DNA: TGTGCCAGCTCTGCGCCGGGACAGGGTAGGGAGAGCTACACCTTC.

In its sample, this clonotype was seen a few times. The chain links TRBV7-2 to TRBJ2-5; 9 bases are shared with TRBD2. There are 17 residues in the CDR3. Germline-derived CDR1 and CDR2 are SGHTA and FQGNSA. V was clipped by 1 base and J by 5 bases; unmatched bases: 11. CDR3 loop: CASSLVVLAGWEETQYF. CDR3 DNA: TGTGCCAGCAGCTTAGTGGTGCTAGCGGGGTGGGAGGAGACCCAGTACTTC.

This clonotype has ten or more counts. CDR3 residues: CASSYPSGGAYNEQFF. CDR3 coding DNA: TGTGCCAGCAGCTATCCTAGCGGTGGCGCCTACAATGAGCAGTTCTTC. The V and J genes are TRBV13 and TRBJ2-1; 7 bases match TRBD2. Germline V gene lookup returns CDR1 PRHDT and CDR2 FYEKMQ (reference sequence). V lost 4 bases and J lost 2; bases outside the gene matches: 8. The CDR3 covers 16 residues.

Many counts were recorded for this clonotype. V and J are TRBV11-2 and TRBJ2-5; the D is unclear. V was cut by 2 bases and J by 5 bases, with 12 bases left in between. This CDR3 has 14 residues. Germline CDR1 reads SGHAT; CDR2 reads FQNNGV. For the CDR3, the DNA is TGTGCCAGCAGCTTACCGGGCCTCCCGGAGACCCAGTACTTC. Its protein is CASSLPGLPETQYF.